This entry lists 23 T cell receptor beta chains sequenced from one sample in a study of cytomegalovirus exposure and HLA in healthy donors. This PCR relied on a set of 60 Vbeta primers and 13 Jbeta primers. TCRdb's table, derived via immunoSEQ multiplex PCR, lists solely in-frame clones and lacks some. In total, the table holds tens of thousands of clones. The sample was PBMCs. The receptors originated from a man aged 18-30 years in good health and CMV-seropositive.

J is TRBJ1-1 and V is TRBV9; no clear D. CDR3 length: 13 residues. Trimming removed 4 bases from V and 7 bases from J, with 14 bases in between. The germline gives CDR1 SGDLS, CDR2 YYNGEE. The CDR3 coding sequence is TGTGCCAGCAGCCCCACTGGAGGGCTTGAAGCTTTCTTT. This sequence encodes CASSPTGGLEAFF.

The rearrangement joins TRBV9 to TRBJ2-6; TRBD1 agrees at 9 bases. The CDR3 length is 18 residues. Germline assignment: CDR1 SGDLS and CDR2 YYNGEE. V gave up 3 bases and J gave up 0 bases; unmatched junction bases: 7. The CDR3 sequence is CASSARTGAISGANVLTF. CDR3 nucleotides: TGTGCCAGCAGCGCCAGGACAGGGGCTATCTCTGGGGCCAACGTCCTGACTTTC.

The chain has TRBV13 and TRBJ2-7; 11 bases map to TRBD2. After removal of 0 bases from V and 2 bases from J, the junction contained 9 bases not matched to a gene. This CDR3 comprises 18 residues. CDR1 is PRHDT, CDR2 FYEKMQ, per germline (reference sequence). CDR3 nucleotides: TGTGCCAGCAGCTTAGGCTCACGACTAGCGGGACCGACCTACGAGCAGTACTTC. Translating it yields CASSLGSRLAGPTYEQYF.

V is TRBV6-6 and J is TRBJ1-5; TRBD1 might be the D (5 bases). Germline lookup yields CDR1 MNHNY and CDR2 SVGAGI (reference sequence). Trimming pared 0 bases from V and 0 bases from J, leaving 6 bases between. This CDR3 region has 15 residues. The CDR3 loop is CASSYSGGSNQPQHF. CDR3 coding DNA: TGTGCCAGCAGTTACTCGGGGGGTAGCAATCAGCCCCAGCATTTT.

This sequence joins TRBV7-8 and TRBJ2-5; a weak D match, TRBD2 (5 bases). CDR1 and CDR2 (germline): SGHVS, FQNEAQ. The V end was cut by 1 base, the J end by 0 bases, with 18 bases between. The CDR3 has 18 residues. CDR3 region: CASSLGPLSGPYQETQYF. In DNA, the CDR3 is TGTGCCAGCAGCTTAGGTCCTCTAAGCGGACCTTACCAAGAGACCCAGTACTTC.

The chain is built from TRBV5-1 and TRBJ1-1; D gene uncertain. The germline V and J ends were trimmed by 0 bases and 0 bases, with 6 bases remaining between them. Germline values: CDR1 SGHRS, CDR2 YFSETQ. This CDR3 spans 14 amino acids. Here the CDR3 reads CASSLGGMNTEAFF. CDR3 bases: TGCGCCAGCAGCTTGGGAGGGATGAACACTGAAGCTTTCTTT.

The rearrangement uses TRBV7-9 and TRBJ2-7, with TRBD2 identical over 8 bases. This CDR3 is 14 amino acids long. CDR1 is SEHNR and CDR2 is FQNEAQ in the germline V gene (reference sequence). The V and J ends lost 5 bases and 2 bases, in that order; junction bases with no gene match: 5. In DNA, the CDR3 is TGTGCCAGCAGCCCCGGGGGGGAAGCCTACGAGCAGTACTTC. Protein sequence: CASSPGGEAYEQYF.

Here the CDR3 reads CASSAGMGSITYEQYF. CDR3 nucleotide sequence: TGTGCCAGCAGTGCAGGGATGGGGTCAATTACCTACGAGCAGTACTTC. The chain recombines TRBV6-1 with TRBJ2-7; D possibly corresponds to TRBD1 (5 bases). The CDR3 totals 16 residues. Germline CDR1 is MNHNS and CDR2 is SASEGT. The V gene lost 4 bases and the J gene lost 2 bases, with 18 bases spanning the gap.

This chain links TRBV7-2 with TRBJ2-3; D unclear. Germline CDR1 reads SGHTA; CDR2 reads FQGNSA. The CDR3 is 13 amino acids. Trimming removed 1 base from V and 5 bases from J, with 7 bases in between. DNA for the CDR3: TGTGCCAGCAGCTTAGGGCCGGGAGATACGCAGTATTTT. Residues: CASSLGPGDTQYF.

The chain combines TRBV10-1 with TRBJ2-7, with 8 bases that match TRBD1. The germline V gene has CDR1 WNHNN and CDR2 SYGVQD (reference sequence). V dropped 0 bases and J dropped 3; count of bases not matched to a gene: 7. This CDR3 spans 16 amino acids. CDR3 nucleotide sequence: TGCGCCAGCAGTGAGTCTTTAGGGACAGGTCACTACGAGCAGTACTTC. Its protein is CASSESLGTGHYEQYF.

The rearrangement links TRBV28 to TRBJ1-3, with unresolved D. Looked up from germline, CDR1 is MDHEN and CDR2 is SYDVKM. Between the trimmed V and J ends, which lost 1 base and 2 bases, there was a span of 9 bases. This CDR3 has 15 amino acids. The CDR3 loop reads CASSLFALTGNTIYF. CDR3 in DNA: TGTGCCAGCAGTTTATTTGCGCTTACTGGAAACACCATATATTTT. Based on the CDR3 plus reference TRBV28 and TRBJ1-3, the full variable domain is DVKVTQSSRYLVKRTGEKVFLECVQDMDHENMFWYRQDPGLGLRLIYFSYDVKMKEKGDIPEGYSVSREKKERFSLILESASTNQTSMYLCASSLFALTGNTIYFGEGSWLTVV.

The gene calls are TRBV7-9 and TRBJ1-2; D gene uncertain. Germline lookup yields CDR1 SEHNR and CDR2 FQNEAQ (reference sequence). Trimming removed 5 bases from V and 4 bases from J, with 11 bases in between. The CDR3 sequence is 13 residues long. The CDR3 loop is CASSQNIGYGYTF. CDR3 nucleotide sequence: TGTGCCAGCAGCCAAAATATCGGCTATGGCTACACCTTC.

The genes are TRBV6-1 and TRBJ1-5, with a tentative D call TRBD1 (6 bases). CDR3 size: 16 residues. The V end lost 4 bases, the J end lost 6 bases, and 19 bases lay between the germline ends. From germline, CDR1 is MNHNS and CDR2 SASEGT. CDR3 protein: CASSATPGVGSQPQHF. In DNA, the CDR3 is TGTGCCAGCAGTGCTACCCCAGGGGTAGGGAGTCAGCCCCAGCATTTT.

The chain carries TRBV7-7 and TRBJ2-5; D is possibly TRBD1 (5 bases). V was cut by 5 bases and J by 2 bases, with 15 bases left in between. Germline-derived CDR1 and CDR2 are SSHAT and FNYEAQ (reference sequence). This CDR3 spans 15 amino acids. DNA for the CDR3: TGTGCCAGCAGCCCCGGTGGGGCAGCACAAGAGACCCAGTACTTC. Translated: CASSPGGAAQETQYF. Full variable domain (remainder filled in from reference TRBV7-7 and TRBJ2-5): GAGVSQSPRYKVTKRGQDVTLRCDPISSHATLYWYQQALGQGPEFLTYFNYEAQPDKSGLPSDRFSAERPEGSISTLTIQRTEQRDSAMYRCASSPGGAAQETQYFGPGTRLLVL.

This chain uses TRBV5-4 with TRBJ2-7, with 7 positions matching TRBD2. Germline V gene lookup returns CDR1 SGHNT and CDR2 YYREEE (reference sequence). V lost 4 bases to trimming and J lost 3 bases; unmatched junction nucleotides: 10. The CDR3 runs to 15 residues. DNA of the CDR3: TGTGCCAGCAGCCCCCCCGGGACTACCATCTACGAGCAGTACTTC. Translation gives CASSPPGTTIYEQYF.

The chain has TRBV5-1 and TRBJ2-2, with 10 positions matching TRBD1. J was trimmed by 5 bases and V by 2 bases; bases with no gene match: 15. The CDR3 totals 19 residues. Germline-derived CDR1 and CDR2 are SGHRS and YFSETQ. The CDR3 region has the DNA TGCGCCAGCAGCTTCCGGGACAGGGGTTATGTATTGAGTACCGGGGAGCTGTTTTTT. This translates into CASSFRDRGYVLSTGELFF.

The chain has TRBV18 and TRBJ2-2; maybe TRBD2 (6 bases). Looked up from germline, CDR1 is KGHSH and CDR2 is LQKENI. This CDR3 contains 13 residues. V lost 3 bases to trimming and J lost 4 bases, with 6 bases between them. The chain's CDR3 is CASSPGSTGELFF. DNA for the CDR3: TGTGCCAGCTCACCCGGGAGCACCGGGGAGCTGTTTTTT.

This rearrangement joins TRBV28 to TRBJ2-2; no clear D. V dropped 6 bases and J dropped 5 bases, with 10 bases sitting between them. Germline V gene data show CDR1 as MDHEN and CDR2 as SYDVKM. The CDR3 sequence is 13 residues long. CDR3 DNA sequence: TGTGCCAGCAGACGAACAGAGACCGGGGAGCTGTTTTTT. Protein sequence: CASRRTETGELFF.

The V gene is TRBV6-5, the J gene TRBJ1-4; 7 nucleotides agree with TRBD1. Per germline, CDR1 MNHEY and CDR2 SVGAGI. J lost 8 bases, V lost 5 bases, and 5 bases had no gene match. The length of the CDR3 is 13 residues. CDR3 sequence: CASSGARGEKLFF. In DNA, the CDR3 is TGTGCCAGCAGTGGCGCCAGGGGGGAAAAACTGTTTTTT.

This chain connects TRBV4-1 to TRBJ1-4, with TRBD1 matching over 8 bases. The CDR3 is 16 residues long. Germline V gene data show CDR1 as MGHRA and CDR2 as YSYEKL. V gave up 4 bases and J gave up 8 bases; unmatched junction bases: 12. The CDR3 DNA reads TGCGCCAGCAGCCGGACCTCGGGACAGGCCGAGGAAAAACTGTTTTTT. Its translation is CASSRTSGQAEEKLFF.

The chain carries TRBV28 and TRBJ1-2; perhaps TRBD1 as D (5 bases). V lost 5 bases and J lost 6, with 10 bases in between. The CDR3 runs 12 residues. The germline V gene encodes CDR1 MDHEN and CDR2 SYDVKM. CDR3 residues: CASSKPGDGYTF. CDR3 in DNA: TGTGCCAGCAGTAAGCCGGGGGATGGCTACACCTTC.

The chain recombines TRBV2 with TRBJ2-3, with TRBD2 matching 11 bases. The CDR3 extends over 17 amino acids. The germline CDR1 and CDR2 sequences are SNHLY and FYNNEI. J gave up 2 bases and V 3 bases, and 7 bases lay outside the gene matches. Here the CDR3 reads CASSDPSGGYFTDTQYF. The CDR3 bases are TGTGCCAGCAGTGACCCTAGCGGGGGGTATTTCACAGATACGCAGTATTTT.

The chain is built from TRBV29-1 and TRBJ1-1; TRBD1 aligns across 7 bases. The CDR3 length is 14 residues. Germline CDR1 and CDR2: SQVTM and ANQGSEA. Trimming removed 2 bases from V and 5 bases from J; junction bases left unmatched: 8. CDR3 in amino acids: CSVELRGRWTEAFF. CDR3 nucleotide sequence: TGCAGCGTTGAATTAAGGGGGCGCTGGACTGAAGCTTTCTTT.